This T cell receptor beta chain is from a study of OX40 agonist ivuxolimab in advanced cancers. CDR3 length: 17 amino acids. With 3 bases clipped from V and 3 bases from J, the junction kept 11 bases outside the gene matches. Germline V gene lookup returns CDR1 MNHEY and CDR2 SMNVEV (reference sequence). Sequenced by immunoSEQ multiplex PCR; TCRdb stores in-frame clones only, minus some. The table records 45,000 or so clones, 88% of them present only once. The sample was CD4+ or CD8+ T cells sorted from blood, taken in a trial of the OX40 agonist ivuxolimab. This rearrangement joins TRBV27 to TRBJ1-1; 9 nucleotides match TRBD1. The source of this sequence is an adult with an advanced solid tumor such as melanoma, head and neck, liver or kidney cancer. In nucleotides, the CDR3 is TGTGCCAGCAGTTTTTCCGTAGGACAGGGGACTTACACTGAAGCTTTCTTT. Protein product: CASSFSVGQGTYTEAFF.